The entry that follows covers one T cell receptor beta chain sequence. The sample originates from a study of blood T cell repertoires in COVID-19. Study-wide context: There were acute and convalescent COVID-19 samples, and they came from the United States, Italy and Spain. Sample material is recorded as cDNA or gDNA derived from T cells, B-cell-depleted T cells, or PBMCs.

How the authors handled the data: Cell counts per sample came from amplifying reference gene primers. The method was immunoSEQ multiplex PCR; TCRdb's version includes in-frame clones alone and lacks a portion of them. D and trimming were read from the DNA, whereas the V and J calls and clone size are those reported in that table. Of 200,000 to 250,000 clones in the sample, approximately 86% were seen once. CDR1 is GTSNPN and CDR2 is SVGIG in the germline V gene (reference sequence). This CDR3 region has 13 residues. V lost 4 bases, J lost 5 bases, and 14 bases lay in between. The receptor comes from a woman aged 25 to 39 who had recovered from COVID-19. What was sequenced was peripheral blood. The rearrangement links TRBV30 to TRBJ1-1; a weak D match, TRBD1 (6 bases). The CDR3 sequence is CAWTPQTGTEAFF. The CDR3 DNA is TGTGCCTGGACCCCACAAACAGGGACTGAAGCTTTCTTT.